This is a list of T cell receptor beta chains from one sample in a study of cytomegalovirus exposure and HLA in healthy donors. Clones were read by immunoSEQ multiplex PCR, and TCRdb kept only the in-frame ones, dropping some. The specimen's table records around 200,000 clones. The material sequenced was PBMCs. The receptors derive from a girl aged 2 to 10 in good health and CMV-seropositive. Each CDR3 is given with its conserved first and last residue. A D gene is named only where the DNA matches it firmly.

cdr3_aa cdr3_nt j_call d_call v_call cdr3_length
CASSSLTGISAFF TGTGCCAGCAGCTCCCTGACAGGAATCAGCGCTTTCTTT TRBJ1-1 - TRBV11-2 13
CASSENAVGTDTQYF TGCGCCAGCAGTGAGAATGCGGTAGGCACAGATACGCAGTATTTT TRBJ2-3 - TRBV10-1 15
CASSLTSGTDEQFF TGTGCCAGCAGTTTAACTAGCGGGACCGATGAGCAGTTCTTC TRBJ2-1 TRBD2 TRBV27 14
CASSDVSDYGYTF TGTGCCAGCAGTGATGTGTCTGACTATGGCTACACCTTC TRBJ1-2 - TRBV2 13
CASSLEFRGQGLEKLFF TGCGCCAGCAGCTTGGAATTCAGGGGACAGGGACTTGAAAAACTGTTTTTT TRBJ1-4 TRBD1 TRBV5-1 17
CASSWVTGRVASGTEAFF TGTGCCAGCAGTTGGGTGACAGGCCGGGTGGCAAGCGGCACTGAAGCTTTCTTT TRBJ1-1 - TRBV5-5 18
CASSAGTSGPQNEQFF TGTGCCAGCAGCGCGGGGACTAGCGGGCCCCAAAATGAGCAGTTCTTC TRBJ2-1 TRBD2 TRBV11-2 16
CASSQGLGGLTYEQYF TGCGCCAGCAGCCAAGGGTTGGGCGGGCTGACCTACGAGCAGTACTTC TRBJ2-7 - TRBV4-1 16
CATRRPNREDQPQHF TGTGCCACCAGAAGGCCGAACAGGGAAGATCAGCCCCAGCATTTT TRBJ1-5 - TRBV27 15
CSVRVGVNEQFF TGCAGCGTTAGAGTCGGGGTAAATGAGCAGTTCTTC TRBJ2-1 - TRBV29-1 12
CASSLLSPSSSYNEQFF TGCGCCAGCAGCCTGCTTAGTCCGTCTAGCTCCTACAATGAGCAGTTCTTC TRBJ2-1 - TRBV5-1 17
CASSQSKAGGYPEQYF TGTGCCAGCAGCCAATCTAAGGCAGGGGGCTACCCCGAGCAGTACTTC TRBJ2-7 TRBD1 TRBV4-2 16
CASSPDRVNGYTF TGTGCCAGCAGCCCGGACAGGGTAAATGGCTACACCTTC TRBJ1-2 TRBD1 TRBV5-6 13